This TCR beta chain was captured by sequencing in a study of blood T cell repertoires in COVID-19. Background on the study: The study drew acute and convalescent COVID-19 samples from the United States, Italy and Spain. PBMCs, B-cell-depleted T cells, or T cells provided the cDNA or gDNA that made up the material.

Germline CDR1 is SEHNR and CDR2 is FQNEAQ (reference sequence). The germline V and J ends were trimmed by 5 bases and 0 bases, with 11 bases remaining between them. This CDR3 has 15 amino acids. In the original processing: Amplified reference gene primers provided the basis for estimating nucleated cell counts. The protocol was immunoSEQ multiplex PCR, while the TCRdb copy is restricted to in-frame clones and leaves out a portion. Clone size and V and J calls were adopted from that table, with D and trimming inferred from the DNA. Seen here are roughly 43,000 clones, 90% observed once, and the top ten hold roughly 3.1%.

This chain uses TRBV7-9 with TRBJ1-3, with D perhaps matching TRBD1 (5 bases). Sequencing used peripheral blood. The clonotype originates from a man aged 45-60 years with active COVID-19. The CDR3 region is CASSTSTASGNTIYF. The CDR3 region has the DNA TGTGCCAGCAGCACCTCGACAGCCTCTGGAAACACCATATATTTT.